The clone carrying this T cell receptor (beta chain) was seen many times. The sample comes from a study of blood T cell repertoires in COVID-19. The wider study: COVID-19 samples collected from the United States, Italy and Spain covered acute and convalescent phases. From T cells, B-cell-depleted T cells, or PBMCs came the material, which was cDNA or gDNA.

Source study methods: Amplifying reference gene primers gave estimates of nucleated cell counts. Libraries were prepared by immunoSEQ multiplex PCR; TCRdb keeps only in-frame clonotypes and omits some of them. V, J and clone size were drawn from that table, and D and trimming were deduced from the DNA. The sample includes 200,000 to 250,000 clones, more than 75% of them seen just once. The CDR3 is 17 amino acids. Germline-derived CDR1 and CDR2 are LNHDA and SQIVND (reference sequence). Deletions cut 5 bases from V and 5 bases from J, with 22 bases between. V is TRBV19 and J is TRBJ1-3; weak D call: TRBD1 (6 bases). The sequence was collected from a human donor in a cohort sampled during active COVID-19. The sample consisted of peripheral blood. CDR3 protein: CASSAEKRGTLRNTIYF. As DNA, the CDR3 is TGTGCCAGTAGTGCCGAAAAACGAGGGACACTTCGAAACACCATATATTTT.